Included here is one TCR beta chain sequence, with context. This specimen comes from a study of T cell responses to AZD1222 COVID-19 vaccine. Sequencing was performed with immunoSEQ multiplex PCR; in TCRdb, only in-frame clones are kept and a portion is missing. The sample records 100,000 to 150,000 clones, approximately 85% being singletons. This CDR3 comprises 13 residues. Trimming shortened V by 3 bases and J by 8 bases, and 14 bases separated the two germline ends. Looked up from germline, CDR1 is SGHRS and CDR2 is YFSETQ. The chain links TRBV5-1 to TRBJ1-2; maybe TRBD1 (6 bases). This TCR was sampled from an adult who received the AZD1222 COVID-19 vaccine. The sequences come from peripheral blood, collected 28 days after the second AZD1222 dose. DNA of the CDR3: TGCGCCAGCAGCTCGAATGAGGGGGGCGGCTACACCTTC. Protein sequence: CASSSNEGGGYTF. Full variable domain (remainder filled in from reference TRBV5-1 and TRBJ1-2): KAGVTQTPRYLIKTRGQQVTLSCSPISGHRSVSWYQQTPGQGLQFLFEYFSETQRNKGNFPGRFSGRQFSNSRSEMNVSTLELGDSALYLCASSSNEGGGYTFGSGTRLTVV.